One TCR beta chain is described in this entry. V shed 2 bases and J 2 bases; nucleotides not matched to a gene: 7. Germline V gene data show CDR1 as SGHKS and CDR2 as YYEKEE (reference sequence). The CDR3 is made up of 16 amino acids. The sample originates from a study of cytomegalovirus exposure and HLA in healthy donors. PCR was performed using 60 Vbeta and 13 Jbeta primers. Assay used: immunoSEQ multiplex PCR; TCRdb lists only in-frame clones, some missing. Among around 150,000 clones listed, around four fifths were seen once. This receptor was obtained from a middle-aged man in good health and CMV-seronegative. The gene calls are TRBV5-5 and TRBJ1-3; 7 bases map to TRBD1. Sample: PBMCs. CDR3: CASSLIPTGPGNTIYF. CDR3 bases: TGTGCCAGCAGCTTAATTCCGACAGGGCCTGGAAACACCATATATTTT.